This T cell receptor beta chain was sequenced during a study of T cell responses to AZD1222 COVID-19 vaccine. General observations from the study: The donor group comprised mostly white British people and more females; the analysis possibly underestimated clonal diversity. The study reported that nearly half of spike-specific TCRs target unmutated variant regions.

In regard to this clone: What it recognizes is unknown. Other DNA sequences from this sample encode an identical CDR3 as well.

The CDR3 spans 13 residues. Per germline, CDR1 KGHSH and CDR2 LQKENI. Trimming took 3 bases from V and 1 from J, leaving 6 bases between them. The assay was immunoSEQ multiplex PCR, and TCRdb's table has in-frame clones only and misses some. Here the sample spans about 120,000 clones, 90% being singletons. This chain uses TRBV18 with TRBJ1-1, with D perhaps TRBD1 (6 bases). The source material was peripheral blood, sampled on day 0 of MenACWY control vaccination. This clonotype was sampled from an adult in good health. CDR3 protein: CASSPTGNTEAFF. CDR3 bases: TGTGCCAGCTCACCGACAGGGAACACTGAAGCTTTCTTT.